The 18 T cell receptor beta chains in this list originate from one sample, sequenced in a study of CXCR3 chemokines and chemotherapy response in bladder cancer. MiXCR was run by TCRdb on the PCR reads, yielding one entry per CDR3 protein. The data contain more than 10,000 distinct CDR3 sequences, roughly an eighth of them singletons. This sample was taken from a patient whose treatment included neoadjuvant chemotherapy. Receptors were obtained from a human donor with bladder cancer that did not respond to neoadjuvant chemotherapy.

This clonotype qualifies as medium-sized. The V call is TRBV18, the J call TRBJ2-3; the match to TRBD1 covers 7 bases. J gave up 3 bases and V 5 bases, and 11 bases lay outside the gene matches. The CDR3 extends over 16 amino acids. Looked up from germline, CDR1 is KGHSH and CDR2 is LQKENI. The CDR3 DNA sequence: TGTGCCAGCTCATTTCGACAGGGCGGAAGGACAGATACGCAGTATTTT. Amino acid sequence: CASSFRQGGRTDTQYF.

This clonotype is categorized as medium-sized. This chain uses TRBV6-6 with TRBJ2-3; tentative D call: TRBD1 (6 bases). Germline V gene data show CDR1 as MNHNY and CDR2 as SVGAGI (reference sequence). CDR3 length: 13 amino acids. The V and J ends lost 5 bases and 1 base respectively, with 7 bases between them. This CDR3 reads CASSGQRTDTQYF. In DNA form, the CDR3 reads TGTGCCAGCAGTGGACAGCGCACAGATACGCAGTATTTT.

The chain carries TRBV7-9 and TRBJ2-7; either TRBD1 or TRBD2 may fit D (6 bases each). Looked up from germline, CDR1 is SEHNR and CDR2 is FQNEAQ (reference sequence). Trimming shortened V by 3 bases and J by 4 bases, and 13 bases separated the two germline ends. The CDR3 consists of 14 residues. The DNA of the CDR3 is TGTGCCAGCAGCTTGAGGGGGAGCGGGTACGAGCAGTACTTC. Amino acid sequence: CASSLRGSGYEQYF.

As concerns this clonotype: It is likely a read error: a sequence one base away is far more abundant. The CDR3 DNA follows: TGTTCCAGCAGTCAACAGGGGAACATTCAGTACTTC. It is translated as CSSSQQGNIQYF. The chain recombines TRBV6-1 with TRBJ2-1, with TRBD1 matching over 7 bases. The J call may be in error: the DNA end matches TRBJ2-4 better. This CDR3 is built from 12 residues. Germline V CDR1 and CDR2: MNHNS, SASEGT.

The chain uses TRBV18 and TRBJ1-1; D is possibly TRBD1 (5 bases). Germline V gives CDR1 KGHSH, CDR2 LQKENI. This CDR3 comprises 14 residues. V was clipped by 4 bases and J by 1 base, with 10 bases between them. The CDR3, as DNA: TGTGCCAGCTCACTCTCGGGGCCGAACACTGAAGCTTTCTTT. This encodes CASSLSGPNTEAFF.

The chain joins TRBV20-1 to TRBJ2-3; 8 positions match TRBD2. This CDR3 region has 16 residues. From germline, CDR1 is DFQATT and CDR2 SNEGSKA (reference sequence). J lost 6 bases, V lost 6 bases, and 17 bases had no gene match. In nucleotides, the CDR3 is TGCAGTGCATCTAGCCCCACAGCGGGAGTCTCGGATACGCAGTATTTT. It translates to CSASSPTAGVSDTQYF.

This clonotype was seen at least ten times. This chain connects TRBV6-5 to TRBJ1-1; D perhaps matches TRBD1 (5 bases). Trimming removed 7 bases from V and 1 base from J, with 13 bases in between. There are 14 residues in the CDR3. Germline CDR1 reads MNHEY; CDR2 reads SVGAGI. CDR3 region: CASTIKGPNTEAFF. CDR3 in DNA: TGTGCCAGCACTATCAAGGGGCCGAACACTGAAGCTTTCTTT.

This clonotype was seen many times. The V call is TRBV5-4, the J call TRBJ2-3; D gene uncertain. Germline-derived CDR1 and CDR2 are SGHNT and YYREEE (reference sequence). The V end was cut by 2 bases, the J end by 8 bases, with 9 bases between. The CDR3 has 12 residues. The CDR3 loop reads CASSLGGGTQYF. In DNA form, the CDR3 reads TGTGCCAGCAGCTTAGGCGGCGGTACGCAGTATTTT.

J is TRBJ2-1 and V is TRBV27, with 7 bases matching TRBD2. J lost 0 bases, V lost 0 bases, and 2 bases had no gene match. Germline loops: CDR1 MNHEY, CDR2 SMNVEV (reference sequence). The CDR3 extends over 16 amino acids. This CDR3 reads CASSLSGGSSYNEQFF. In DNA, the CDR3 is TGTGCCAGCAGTTTATCAGGCGGGAGCTCCTACAATGAGCAGTTCTTC.

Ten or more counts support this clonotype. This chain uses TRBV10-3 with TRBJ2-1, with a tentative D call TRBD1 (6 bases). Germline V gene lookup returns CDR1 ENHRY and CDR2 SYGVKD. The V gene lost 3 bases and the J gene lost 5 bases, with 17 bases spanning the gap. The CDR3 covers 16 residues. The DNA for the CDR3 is TGTGCCATCAGTGACTCGGGAAGGGGGACCCACAATGAGCAGTTCTTC. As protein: CAISDSGRGTHNEQFF.

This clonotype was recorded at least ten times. The CDR3 nucleotides are TGTGCCAGCAGTGTCTCTGGGGCCAACGTCCTGACTTTC. It yields the protein CASSVSGANVLTF. V usage is TRBV7-9 and J usage is TRBJ2-6; D gene uncertain. Germline V lookup: CDR1 SEHNR, CDR2 FQNEAQ (reference sequence). This CDR3 has 13 amino acids. Trimming removed 6 bases at V and 0 bases at J, with 3 bases between.

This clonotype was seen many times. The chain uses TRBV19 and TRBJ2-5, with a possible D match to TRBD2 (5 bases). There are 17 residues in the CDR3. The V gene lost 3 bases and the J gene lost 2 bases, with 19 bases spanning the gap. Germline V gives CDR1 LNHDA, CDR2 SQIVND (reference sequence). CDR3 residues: CASSIDPYAGGQETQYF. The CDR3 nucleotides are TGTGCCAGTAGTATTGATCCCTATGCGGGCGGGCAAGAGACCCAGTACTTC.

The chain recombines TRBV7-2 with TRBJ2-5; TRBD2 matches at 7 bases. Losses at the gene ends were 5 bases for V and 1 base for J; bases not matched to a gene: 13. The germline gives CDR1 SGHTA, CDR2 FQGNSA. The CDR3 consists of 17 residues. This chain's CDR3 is CASSLGSLAEIQETQYF. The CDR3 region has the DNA TGTGCCAGCAGCCTGGGGAGCCTAGCGGAGATCCAAGAGACCCAGTACTTC.

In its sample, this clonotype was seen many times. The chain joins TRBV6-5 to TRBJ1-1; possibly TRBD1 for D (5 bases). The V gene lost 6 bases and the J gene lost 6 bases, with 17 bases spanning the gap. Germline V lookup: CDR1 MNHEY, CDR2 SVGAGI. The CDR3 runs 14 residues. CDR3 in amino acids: CASSARTGAAEAFF. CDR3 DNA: TGTGCCAGCAGCGCACGCACCGGGGCGGCTGAAGCTTTCTTT.

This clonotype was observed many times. CDR3 protein: CASSVGQGGYTF. The CDR3, as DNA: TGTGCCAGCAGCGTTGGACAGGGAGGCTACACCTTC. The chain joins TRBV9 to TRBJ1-2, with TRBD1 matching 8 bases. This CDR3 is 12 amino acids long. The germline V gene encodes CDR1 SGDLS and CDR2 YYNGEE. V dropped 2 bases and J dropped 8; count of bases not matched to a gene: 2.

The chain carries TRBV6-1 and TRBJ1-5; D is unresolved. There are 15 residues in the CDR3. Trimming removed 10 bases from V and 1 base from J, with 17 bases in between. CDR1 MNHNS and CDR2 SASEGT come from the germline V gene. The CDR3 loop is CATEPFWTSNQPQHF. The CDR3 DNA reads TGTGCCACCGAGCCTTTTTGGACCAGCAATCAGCCCCAGCATTTT.

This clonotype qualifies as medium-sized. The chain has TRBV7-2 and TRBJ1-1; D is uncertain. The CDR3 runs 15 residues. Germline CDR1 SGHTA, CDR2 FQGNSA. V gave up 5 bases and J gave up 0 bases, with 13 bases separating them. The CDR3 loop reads CASSLEVTMNTEAFF. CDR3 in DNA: TGTGCCAGCAGCCTAGAGGTGACAATGAACACTGAAGCTTTCTTT.

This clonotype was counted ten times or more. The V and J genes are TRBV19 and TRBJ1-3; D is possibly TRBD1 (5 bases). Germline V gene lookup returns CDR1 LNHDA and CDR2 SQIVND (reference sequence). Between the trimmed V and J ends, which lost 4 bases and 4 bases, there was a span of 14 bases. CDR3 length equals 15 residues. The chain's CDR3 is CASSTGQPWGNTIYF. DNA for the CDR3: TGTGCCAGTAGTACCGGACAACCCTGGGGAAACACCATATATTTT.